The 7 T cell receptor beta chains below were found in one sample sequenced in a study of shared clonotypes between healthy human individuals. Profiling relied on immunoSEQ multiplex PCR, and the TCRdb table lists in-frame clones only, not all of them. The table includes 2 million to 2.5 million clones, about 90% detected once. Sequencing input: naive CD4+ T cells from PBMCs. Specified subset: CD45RA+ positively selected. The receptors originated from a young man in good health. Some clones in this sample may be carry-over from other donors' samples.

This rearrangement joins TRBV27 to TRBJ2-3; 15 nucleotides line up with TRBD2. The CDR3 has 14 residues. The V gene's germline CDR1 is MNHEY and CDR2 SMNVEV (reference sequence). Losses at the gene ends were 8 bases for V and 10 bases for J; bases not matched to a gene: 7. CDR3 region: CASCRTSGRGSQYF. The CDR3 DNA reads TGTGCCAGCTGTCGGACTAGCGGGAGGGGGTCGCAGTATTTT.

The genes are TRBV4-1 and TRBJ2-1, with 9 bases that match TRBD2. Trimming removed 0 bases from V and 0 bases from J; junction bases left unmatched: 9. The CDR3 runs to 19 residues. CDR1 and CDR2 (germline): MGHRA, YSYEKL. The CDR3 DNA follows: TGCGCCAGCAGCCAAGATCCTAGCGGGGTAAAGAGCTCCTACAATGAGCAGTTCTTC. Translated, it gives CASSQDPSGVKSSYNEQFF.

V is TRBV7-6 and J is TRBJ1-4; no definite D call. Germline CDR1 and CDR2: SGHVS and FNYEAQ. With 1 base removed from V and 0 bases from J, the gap between germline ends came to 9 bases. The CDR3 length is 16 residues. CDR3 amino acids: CASSLEGTATNEKLFF. CDR3 coding DNA: TGTGCCAGCAGCTTAGAAGGAACAGCAACTAATGAAAAACTGTTTTTT.

The rearrangement uses TRBV6-6 and TRBJ2-4, with a tentative D call TRBD1 (6 bases). The germline V and J ends were trimmed by 6 bases and 6 bases, with 9 bases remaining between them. The CDR3 sequence is 12 residues long. The germline V gene encodes CDR1 MNHNY and CDR2 SVGAGI (reference sequence). CDR3 bases: TGTGCCAGCAGCACGGACAGAAACATTCAGTACTTC. This sequence encodes CASSTDRNIQYF.

This clone was observed a single time. The rearrangement links TRBV7-6 to TRBJ2-1; 8 bases match TRBD2. Unmatched junction bases numbered 5, after V lost 1 base and J lost 3 bases. Germline values: CDR1 SGHVS, CDR2 FNYEAQ. The CDR3 sequence is 16 residues long. The CDR3 nucleotides read TGTGCCAGCAGCTTAGTGGTCGGGAGGGACTACAATGAGCAGTTCTTC. Residues: CASSLVVGRDYNEQFF. Using reference TRBV7-6 and TRBJ2-1 for the parts outside the CDR3, the full variable domain is GAGVSQSPRYKVTKRGQDVALRCDPISGHVSLYWYRQALGQGPEFLTYFNYEAQQDKSGLPNDRFSAERPEGSISTLTIQRTEQRDSAMYRCASSLVVGRDYNEQFFGPGTRLTVL.

The rearrangement uses TRBV19 and TRBJ2-2; D tentatively reads TRBD1 or TRBD2 (7 bases each). Germline V gene sequence: CDR1 LNHDA, CDR2 SQIVND (reference sequence). V lost 3 bases and J lost 6, with 23 bases in between. The CDR3 runs to 18 residues. The CDR3 reads CASSIGRGGGRQAGELFF. CDR3 sequence (DNA): TGTGCCAGTAGTATTGGCCGGGGAGGGGGCCGCCAAGCCGGGGAGCTGTTTTTT.

The chain links TRBV7-3 to TRBJ2-7; D possibly uses TRBD1 or TRBD2 (5 bases each). Trimming took 5 bases from V and 5 from J, leaving 13 bases between them. The CDR3 sequence is 13 residues long. Germline CDR1 SGHTA, CDR2 FQGTGA. CDR3 DNA sequence: TGTGCCAGCAGCGACGGGGCAGGGAACGAGCAGTACTTC. It is translated as CASSDGAGNEQYF.